The present T cell receptor beta chain was sequenced within a study of blood T cell repertoires in COVID-19 (dated by TCRdb to 2020 to 2021). Concerning the study at large: Samples covering the acute and convalescent phases of COVID-19 were provided by collaborators in the United States, Italy and Spain. The material from the prospective study consisted of cDNA or gDNA derived from T cells, B-cell-depleted T cells, or PBMCs. The repertoires were released in a freely available public database meant as a resource for research on the immune response to SARS-CoV-2. Deeply sampled blood TCRbeta repertoires from subjects exposed to, actively infected with, or recovered from COVID-19 were included in the dataset. Where available, HLA class I and class II types were taken from metadata supplied by the sample provider and were not determined by assay-based typing. The samples were drawn from the first 160 participants of the ongoing ImmuneRACE study and from 950 to 1,500 subjects provided by 6 global collaborators. A de-identified subject ID, COVID-19 status, age in years and sex were almost always included in the sample metadata. On the study overall, not on this receptor specifically: The quantity of clinical and demographic metadata differed by source and by participant and was supplied without curation.

The CDR3 goes from the cysteine to the phenylalanine over 13 residues. Solely the CDR3 DNA is kept, with 39 bases framed from the first base. From the germline V gene, CDR1 is SGDLS and CDR2 is YYNGEE. The germline ends are 7 bases apart after V is trimmed by 2 bases and J by 4 bases. TCRbeta CDR3 regions were amplified from genomic DNA by means of the immunoSEQ Assay, a bias-controlled multiplex PCR. Processing in the source paper ran as follows. Within the assay, amplification of reference gene primers was used to estimate how many nucleated cells each sample contained. To quantify the absolute abundance of each unique TCRbeta CDR3 rearrangement, sequence reads were collapsed and filtered. For each sample, productive Simpson clonality was calculated by taking the square root of Simpson's diversity index across productive rearrangements. What TCRdb holds here is the immuneACCESS table cut down to in-frame rearrangements. Part of the clones is not present; checked against another copy, under half of the missing clones reflect an unresolved V gene, and the others are unexplained. D and trimming were read from the DNA, whereas the V and J calls and clone size are those reported in that table. Within this sample are 24,000 or so clones, with just over 85% of them counted one time only. The top ten hold approximately 17% of the sample.

With respect to this clone: Its antigen target is currently unknown. It has no much larger one-base neighbor in the sample; base qualities were not kept.

Collaborating institutions collected whole blood in K2EDTA tubes following their own protocols. For TCRbeta analysis, collaborators shipped samples in one of three forms: frozen whole blood, isolated PBMCs, or DNA extracted from either of those sample types. The sample consisted of peripheral blood. This clonotype originated in a woman older than 75 with acute or convalescent COVID-19. Recombination linked TRBV9 to TRBJ1-3, with a weak D call of TRBD1 (6 bases match). The CDR3 region has the sequence CASSVDRGNTIYF. The nucleotide sequence reads TGTGCCAGCAGCGTCGACAGGGGAAACACCATATATTTT.